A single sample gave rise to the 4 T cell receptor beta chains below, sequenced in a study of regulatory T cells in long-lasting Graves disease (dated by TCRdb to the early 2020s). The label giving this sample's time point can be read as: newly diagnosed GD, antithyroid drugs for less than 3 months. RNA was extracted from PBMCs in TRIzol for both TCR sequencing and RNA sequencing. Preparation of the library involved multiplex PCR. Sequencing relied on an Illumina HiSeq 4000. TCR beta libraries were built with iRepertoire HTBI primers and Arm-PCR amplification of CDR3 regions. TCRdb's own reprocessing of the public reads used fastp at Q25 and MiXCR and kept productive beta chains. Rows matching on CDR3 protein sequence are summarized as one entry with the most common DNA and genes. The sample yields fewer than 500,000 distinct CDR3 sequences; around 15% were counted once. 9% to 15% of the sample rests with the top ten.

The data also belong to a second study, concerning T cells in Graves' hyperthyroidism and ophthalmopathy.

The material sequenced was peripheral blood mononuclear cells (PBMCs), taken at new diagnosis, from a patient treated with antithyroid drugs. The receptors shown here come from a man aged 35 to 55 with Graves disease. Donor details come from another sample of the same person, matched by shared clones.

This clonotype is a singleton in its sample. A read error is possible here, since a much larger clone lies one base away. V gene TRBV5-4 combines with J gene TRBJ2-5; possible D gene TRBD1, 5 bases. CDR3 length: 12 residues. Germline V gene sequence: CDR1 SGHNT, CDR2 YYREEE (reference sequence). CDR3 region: CTSSFSGETQYF. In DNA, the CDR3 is TGTACCAGCAGCTTTTCAGGGGAGACCCAGTACTTC.

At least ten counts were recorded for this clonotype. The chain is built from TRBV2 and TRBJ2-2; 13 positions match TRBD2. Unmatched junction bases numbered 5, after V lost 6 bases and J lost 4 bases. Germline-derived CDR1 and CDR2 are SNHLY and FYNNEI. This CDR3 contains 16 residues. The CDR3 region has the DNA TGTGCCAGCAGCGGACTAGCGGGAGCGGTCACCGGGGAGCTGTTTTTT. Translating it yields CASSGLAGAVTGELFF.

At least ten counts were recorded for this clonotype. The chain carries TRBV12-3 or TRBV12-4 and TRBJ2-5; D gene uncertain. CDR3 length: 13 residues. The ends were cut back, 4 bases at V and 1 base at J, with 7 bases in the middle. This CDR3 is CASSSGSQETQYF. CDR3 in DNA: TGTGCCAGCAGTTCCGGAAGCCAAGAGACCCAGTACTTC.

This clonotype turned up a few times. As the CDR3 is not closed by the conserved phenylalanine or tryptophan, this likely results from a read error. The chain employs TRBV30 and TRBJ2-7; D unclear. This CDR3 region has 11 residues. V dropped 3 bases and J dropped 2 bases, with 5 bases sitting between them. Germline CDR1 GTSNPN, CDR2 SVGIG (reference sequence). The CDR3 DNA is TGTGCCTGGAGCGGCACCTACGAGCAGTACTCC. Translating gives CAWSGTYEQYS.